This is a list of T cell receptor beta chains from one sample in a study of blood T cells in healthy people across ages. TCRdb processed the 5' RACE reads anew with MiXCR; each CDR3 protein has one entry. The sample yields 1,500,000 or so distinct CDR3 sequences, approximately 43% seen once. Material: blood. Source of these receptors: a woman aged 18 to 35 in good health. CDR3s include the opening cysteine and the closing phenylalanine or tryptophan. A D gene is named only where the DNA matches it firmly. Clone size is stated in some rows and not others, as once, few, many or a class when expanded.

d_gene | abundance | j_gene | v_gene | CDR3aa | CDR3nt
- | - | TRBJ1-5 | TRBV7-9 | CASSLGGGPQPRHF | TGTGCCAGCAGCTTAGGGGGAGGACCTCAGCCCAGGCATTTT
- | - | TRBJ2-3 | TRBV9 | CASSVGTVGTDTQYF | TGTGCCAGCAGCGTAGGGACAGTGGGCACAGATACGCAGTATTTT
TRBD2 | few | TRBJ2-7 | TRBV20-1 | CSAPTSGSYNEQYF | TGCAGTGCCCCGACTAGCGGGTCCTACAATGAGCAGTACTTC
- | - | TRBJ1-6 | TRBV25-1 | CASSGAGVDWRGSPLHF | TGTGCCAGCAGTGGAGCAGGCGTAGATTGGAGGGGTTCACCCCTCCACTTT
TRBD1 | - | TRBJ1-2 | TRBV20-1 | CSARDRIDRGYGYTF | TGCAGTGCTAGAGATAGGATAGACAGGGGCTATGGCTACACCTTC
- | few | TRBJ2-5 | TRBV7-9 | CASSSPRDFYQETQYF | TGTGCCAGCAGCTCCCCACGGGATTTTTACCAAGAGACCCAGTACTTC
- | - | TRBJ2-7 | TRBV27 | CASSLAGIEQYF | TGTGCCAGCAGTTTAGCTGGGATCGAGCAGTACTTC
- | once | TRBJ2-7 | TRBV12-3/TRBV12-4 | CASSLIRARAYEQYF | TGTGCCAGCAGTTTAATTCGGGCCCGAGCCTACGAGCAGTACTTC
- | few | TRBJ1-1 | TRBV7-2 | CASSLGGGRGWETEAFF | TGTGCCAGCAGCTTAGGCGGGGGCAGGGGATGGGAAACTGAAGCTTTCTTT
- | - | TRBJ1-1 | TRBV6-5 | CASSYLVKGNTEAFF | TGTGCCAGCAGTTACCTAGTGAAGGGAAACACTGAAGCTTTCTTT
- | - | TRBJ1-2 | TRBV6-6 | CASGLLGYTF | TGTGCCAGCGGCCTCCTTGGCTACACCTTC
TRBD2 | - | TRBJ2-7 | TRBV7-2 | CASSLELAGGGEQYF | TGTGCCAGCAGCTTAGAACTAGCGGGGGGTGGCGAGCAGTACTTC
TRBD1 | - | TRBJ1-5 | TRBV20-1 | CSASPIDRGFMGNQPQHF | TGCAGTGCTAGTCCCATAGACAGGGGATTCATGGGGAATCAGCCCCAGCATTTT
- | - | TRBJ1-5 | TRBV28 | CASAPWGNSQPQHF | TGTGCCAGCGCCCCCTGGGGGAACAGTCAGCCCCAGCATTTT
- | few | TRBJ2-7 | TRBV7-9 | CASSLVVGQYYEQYF | TGTGCCAGCAGCTTAGTGGTCGGACAGTACTACGAGCAGTACTTC
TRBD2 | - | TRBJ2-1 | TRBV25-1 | CASSDAGGHNEQFF | TGTGCCAGCAGTGATGCGGGGGGGCACAATGAGCAGTTCTTC
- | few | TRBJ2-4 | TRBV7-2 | CASSLVPTGNIQYF | TGTGCCAGCAGCTTAGTCCCAACCGGCAACATTCAGTACTTC
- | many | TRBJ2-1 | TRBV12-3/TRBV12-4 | CASSPTDNEQFF | TGTGCCAGCAGTCCGACAGACAATGAGCAGTTCTTC
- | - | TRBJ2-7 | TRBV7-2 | CASSGSSSYNEQYF | TGTGCCAGCAGCGGCAGTAGCTCCTACAATGAGCAGTACTTC
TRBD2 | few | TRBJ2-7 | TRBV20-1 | CSAGTSGYNEQYF | TGCAGTGCTGGGACTAGCGGCTACAATGAGCAGTACTTC
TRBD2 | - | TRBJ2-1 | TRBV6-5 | CASSYVLADYNEQFF | TGTGCCAGCAGTTATGTGCTAGCGGACTACAATGAGCAGTTCTTC
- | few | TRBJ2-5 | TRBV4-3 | CASSQDRAGRETQYF | TGCGCCAGCAGCCAAGATAGGGCGGGGCGAGAGACCCAGTACTTC
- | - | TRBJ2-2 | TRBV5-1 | CASSLVGQEAGELFF | TGCGCCAGCAGCTTGGTAGGACAAGAGGCCGGGGAGCTGTTTTTT
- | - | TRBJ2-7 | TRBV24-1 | CATSTSPYDEQYF | TGTGCCACCAGCACCTCGCCATACGACGAGCAGTACTTC
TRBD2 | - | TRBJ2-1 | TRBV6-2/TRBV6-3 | CASSNTLAGSNEQFF | TGTGCCAGCAGTAACACCCTAGCGGGTTCCAATGAGCAGTTCTTC
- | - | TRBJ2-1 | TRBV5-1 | CASSLVRDSHLLEQFF | TGCGCCAGCAGCTTGGTTCGGGACTCCCATCTTCTTGAGCAGTTCTTC
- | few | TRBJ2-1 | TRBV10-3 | CAISPPGSNEQFF | TGTGCCATCAGTCCTCCGGGGAGCAATGAGCAGTTCTTC
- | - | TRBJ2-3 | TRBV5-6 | CASSLAGLTVTDTQYF | TGTGCCAGCAGCTTGGCAGGGTTGACGGTCACAGATACGCAGTATTTT
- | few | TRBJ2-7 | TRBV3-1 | CASSQYKEQYF | TGTGCCAGCAGCCAATATAAGGAGCAGTACTTC
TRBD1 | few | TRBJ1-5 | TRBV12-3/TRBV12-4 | CASSSGRDRINQPQHF | TGTGCCAGCAGTTCGGGCCGGGACAGGATTAATCAGCCCCAGCATTTT
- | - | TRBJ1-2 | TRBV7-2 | CASRTTENYGYTF | TGTGCCAGCAGAACCACTGAGAACTATGGCTACACCTTC
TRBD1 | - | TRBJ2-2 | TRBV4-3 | CASSPGQGKTGELFF | TGCGCCAGCAGCCCCGGACAGGGAAAGACCGGGGAGCTGTTTTTT
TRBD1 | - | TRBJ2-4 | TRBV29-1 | CSVVLGTGKNIQYF | TGCAGCGTTGTACTAGGGACAGGGAAAAACATTCAGTACTTC
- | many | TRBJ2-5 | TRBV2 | CASSEGETQYF | TGTGCCAGCAGTGAGGGAGAGACCCAGTACTTC
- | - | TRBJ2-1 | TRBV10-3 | CAISELGGAGDSNEQFF | TGTGCCATCAGTGAGTTGGGGGGCGCTGGGGACAGCAATGAGCAGTTCTTC
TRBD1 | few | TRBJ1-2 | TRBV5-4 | CASSSGQGSTYGYTF | TGTGCCAGCAGCTCGGGACAGGGAAGTACCTATGGCTACACCTTC
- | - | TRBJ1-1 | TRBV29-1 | CSVGVRRVGNTEAFF | TGCAGCGTGGGGGTGCGGAGGGTAGGGAACACTGAAGCTTTCTTT
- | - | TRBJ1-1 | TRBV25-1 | CASSETVFNTEAFF | TGTGCCAGCAGTGAAACAGTCTTCAACACTGAAGCTTTCTTT
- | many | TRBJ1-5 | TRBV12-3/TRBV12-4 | CASSLDGRNQPQHF | TGTGCCAGCAGTTTAGACGGGCGCAATCAGCCCCAGCATTTT
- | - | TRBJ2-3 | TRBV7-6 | CASSFGQWIADTQYF | TGTGCCAGCAGCTTTGGTCAGTGGATCGCAGATACGCAGTATTTT
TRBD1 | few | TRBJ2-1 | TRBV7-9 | CASSWTGNVYNEQFF | TGTGCCAGCAGCTGGACAGGGAACGTCTACAATGAGCAGTTCTTC
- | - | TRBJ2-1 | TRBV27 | CASSGFSPDTNEQFF | TGTGCCAGCAGTGGGTTCTCCCCCGATACGAATGAGCAGTTCTTC
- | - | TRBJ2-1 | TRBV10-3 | CAISERTSSYNEQFF | TGTGCCATCAGTGAGCGGACCAGCTCCTACAATGAGCAGTTCTTC
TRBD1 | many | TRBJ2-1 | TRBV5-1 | CASSWGQAYNEQFF | TGCGCCAGCAGCTGGGGACAGGCTTACAATGAGCAGTTCTTC
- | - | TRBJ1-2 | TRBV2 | CASSSDTGGYTF | TGTGCCAGCAGTTCAGACACTGGCGGCTACACCTTC
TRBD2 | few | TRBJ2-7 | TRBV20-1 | CSARESSGARSYNEQYF | TGCAGTGCTAGAGAGTCTAGCGGGGCCCGCTCCTACAATGAGCAGTACTTC
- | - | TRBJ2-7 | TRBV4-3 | CASSQGQGSGAVYNEQYF | TGCGCCAGCAGCCAGGGGCAGGGTAGCGGAGCGGTTTACAATGAGCAGTACTTC
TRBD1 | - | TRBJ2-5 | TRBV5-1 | CASSLADRGWQETQYF | TGCGCCAGCAGCTTGGCTGACAGGGGGTGGCAAGAGACCCAGTACTTC
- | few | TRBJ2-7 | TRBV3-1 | CASSKLRYEQYF | TGTGCCAGCAGCAAACTTCGCTACGAGCAGTACTTC
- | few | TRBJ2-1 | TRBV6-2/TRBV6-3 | CASSCGTPYNEQFF | TGTGCCAGCAGTTGTGGGACTCCCTACAATGAGCAGTTCTTC
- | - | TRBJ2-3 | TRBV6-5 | CASKDGPYADTQYF | TGTGCCAGCAAGGACGGACCATACGCAGATACGCAGTATTTT
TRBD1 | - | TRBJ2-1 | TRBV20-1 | CSALRGTGVYNEQFF | TGCAGTGCTTTGAGGGGGACAGGGGTCTACAATGAGCAGTTCTTC
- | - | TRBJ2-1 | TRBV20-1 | CSARRGETSSNEQFF | TGCAGTGCTAGGCGAGGGGAAACTTCTTCCAATGAGCAGTTCTTC
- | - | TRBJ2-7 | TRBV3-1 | CASSQGQGPCEQYF | TGTGCCAGCAGCCAGGGGCAGGGACCCTGCGAGCAGTACTTC